This T cell receptor beta chain is drawn from a study of blood T cell repertoires in COVID-19. The wider study: The cDNA or gDNA used as material had been derived from T cells, B-cell-depleted T cells, or PBMCs.

Repertoires were generated with immunoSEQ multiplex PCR, while TCRdb's copy carries only in-frame clones and drops some. Counted here are 250,000 to 350,000 clones, more than 70% occurring once; the ten biggest clones make up around 11%. Recruited during active infection, patients (from Seattle) were subsequently followed longitudinally. The sequencing sample was made of peripheral blood. The source of this sequence is a woman aged 30 to 39 with COVID-19, enrolled during active disease.

This chain's CDR3 is CASSLSLNYGYTF. The CDR3 DNA reads as TGTGCCAGCAGCTTAAGCTTAAACTATGGCTACACCTTC. The chain links TRBV7-2 to TRBJ1-2; no reliable D call. The V end lost 2 bases, the J end lost 2 bases, and 6 bases lay between the germline ends. CDR3 length equals 13 residues. Germline CDR1 is SGHTA and CDR2 is FQGNSA.